This T cell receptor (beta chain) was profiled in a study of cytomegalovirus exposure and HLA in healthy donors. Researchers ran the PCR with 60 Vbeta and 13 Jbeta primers. TCRdb keeps only in-frame clones here, not all; method: immunoSEQ multiplex PCR. The table lists 100,000 to 150,000 clones, 78% of them singletons. With V trimmed by 2 bases and J by 1 base, 6 bases remained unmatched. There are 16 residues in the CDR3. Germline loops: CDR1 KGHSH, CDR2 LQKENI. V and J are TRBV18 and TRBJ2-5, with 8 bases identical to TRBD2. The TCR sequence derives from a man younger than 40 in good health and CMV-seropositive. The source material was PBMCs. CDR3: CASSPRSAGAQETQYF. The CDR3 DNA reads TGTGCCAGCTCACCAAGGTCAGCGGGGGCCCAAGAGACCCAGTACTTC.